This T cell receptor (beta chain) was recorded in a study of cytomegalovirus exposure and HLA in healthy donors. Looking at the study overall: Caucasian-associated ancestry cluster membership applied to about four fifths of around 400 genotyped donors.

This CDR3 is 14 amino acids long. V gave up 5 bases and J gave up 5 bases, with 14 bases separating them. Germline V gives CDR1 ENHRY, CDR2 SYGVKD. A remark on this clone: Its antigen remains unidentified.

With 60 Vbeta and 13 Jbeta primers, the PCR was carried out. The assay was immunoSEQ multiplex PCR, and TCRdb's table has in-frame clones only and misses some. Here the sample spans 90,000 to 100,000 clones, approximately 74% being singletons. Broader study findings: Cytomegalovirus-associated status was assigned to 150 to 200 TCR beta chains. 16,951 TCR beta sequences were associated with HLA alleles at 0.05 false discovery rate in a later analysis.

The sequence derives from a male donor in good health and CMV-seronegative. The chain has TRBV10-3 and TRBJ2-3; the D gene is possibly TRBD1 (6 bases). Sample: PBMCs. As DNA, the CDR3 is TGTGCCATCAGTAACTCTATACAGGGAGATACGCAGTATTTT. It yields the protein CAISNSIQGDTQYF.